A single sample is the source of the 22 T cell receptor beta chains below, sequenced in a study of Ad26.COV2.S vaccination and SARS-CoV-2 variants. Regarding treatment: some 20 received Ad26.COV2.S at low or high dose, single or two shots; about 5 received placebo; per-sample allocation not given. Samples were taken on day 63 after the first vaccine or placebo injection. The repertoire was sequenced with immunoSEQ multiplex PCR; TCRdb's copy has only in-frame clones and lacks some. This table has roughly 700,000 clones, around 89% appearing once. Sample: peripheral blood, taken in a trial of Ad26.COV2.S vaccine versus placebo. All receptors come from a person between 18 and 60 years old who received the Ad26.COV2.S COVID-19 vaccine or a placebo.

The chain uses TRBV6-5 and TRBJ1-2, with 8 bases identical to TRBD1. Trimming at V came to 2 bases and at J to 8 bases, leaving 10 bases not matched to a gene. The CDR3 extends over 15 amino acids. Germline assignment: CDR1 MNHEY and CDR2 SVGAGI. The CDR3 spells CASSYTADRAGGYTF. The CDR3, as DNA: TGTGCCAGCAGTTACACCGCGGACAGGGCGGGGGGCTACACCTTC.

The chain combines TRBV20-1 with TRBJ1-4; a weak D match, TRBD1 (6 bases). The CDR3 runs 15 residues. Germline values: CDR1 DFQATT, CDR2 SNEGSKA (reference sequence). The ends were cut back, 3 bases at V and 8 bases at J, with 19 bases in the middle. The CDR3 DNA is TGCAGTGCTAGTGTTCCAGGGGCCGGGAAGGAAAAACTGTTTTTT. Protein sequence: CSASVPGAGKEKLFF.

This clone was seen only once. The chain uses TRBV6-5 and TRBJ2-1, with 8 bases matching TRBD1. Trimming removed 4 bases from V and 8 bases from J; junction bases left unmatched: 7. The CDR3 is 14 amino acids. Germline CDR1 is MNHEY and CDR2 is SVGAGI. The DNA for the CDR3 is TGTGCCAGCAGTTCAGGGGGCGTTGGGTATGAGCAGTTCTTC. Residues: CASSSGGVGYEQFF.

The rearrangement links TRBV10-3 to TRBJ2-1; no clear D. Trimming took 0 bases from V and 2 from J, leaving 11 bases between them. The CDR3 is 16 amino acids. Germline V gene sequence: CDR1 ENHRY, CDR2 SYGVKD. CDR3 loop: CAISESPIRTYNEQFF. In DNA form, the CDR3 reads TGTGCCATCAGTGAGTCGCCCATCCGCACCTACAATGAGCAGTTCTTC.

The chain is built from TRBV7-9 and TRBJ1-2, with D maybe TRBD1 (5 bases). The CDR3 length is 13 residues. V lost 4 bases and J 7 bases, leaving 13 bases between the germline ends. Germline CDR1 is SEHNR and CDR2 is FQNEAQ (reference sequence). CDR3 bases: TGTGCCAGCAGCTCCGAACAGGAGCCTGGCTACACCTTC. Residues: CASSSEQEPGYTF.

The chain combines TRBV20-1 with TRBJ2-7; D perhaps matches TRBD1 (5 bases). The CDR3 spans 11 residues. Trimming removed 2 bases from V and 10 bases from J, with 12 bases in between. From germline, CDR1 is DFQATT and CDR2 SNEGSKA (reference sequence). CDR3 in amino acids: CSARQNQGQYF. In DNA form, the CDR3 reads TGCAGTGCTAGACAGAACCAGGGACAGTACTTC.

The chain combines TRBV25-1 with TRBJ2-3, with unresolved D. Trimming stripped 0 bases from V and 6 bases from J, with 13 bases between. From germline, CDR1 is MGHDK and CDR2 SYGVNS. The CDR3 runs to 15 residues. This chain's CDR3 is CASSEYGSHEDTQYF. The CDR3 bases are TGTGCCAGCAGTGAATACGGCAGCCATGAGGATACGCAGTATTTT. Supplemented by reference TRBV25-1 and TRBJ2-3, the full variable domain reads EADIYQTPRYLVIGTGKKITLECSQTMGHDKMYWYQQDPGMELHLIHYSYGVNSTEKGDLSSESTVSRIRTEHFPLTLESARPSHTSQYLCASSEYGSHEDTQYFGPGTRLTVL.

The rearrangement uses TRBV5-5 and TRBJ1-5; D remains unclear. Trimming removed 1 base from V and 2 bases from J, with 13 bases in between. The CDR3 runs to 16 residues. Germline V gene sequence: CDR1 SGHKS, CDR2 YYEKEE (reference sequence). CDR3 sequence (DNA): TGTGCCAGCAGCTTGTATTTACAAGGAGGCAATCAGCCCCAGCATTTT. It is translated as CASSLYLQGGNQPQHF.

This sequence joins TRBV10-3 and TRBJ1-6, with 7 bases that match TRBD1. Germline V lookup: CDR1 ENHRY, CDR2 SYGVKD. With V trimmed by 10 bases and J by 7 bases, 7 bases remained unmatched. This CDR3 contains 13 residues. The CDR3 loop reads CATSDRANSPLHF. The CDR3 DNA follows: TGTGCCACCTCAGACAGGGCGAATTCACCCCTCCACTTT.

The V and J genes are TRBV30 and TRBJ1-2; D is unresolved. There are 13 residues in the CDR3. CDR1 and CDR2 from the germline V gene are GTSNPN and SVGIG (reference sequence). The V end was cut by 4 bases, the J end by 2 bases, with 11 bases between. CDR3 sequence: CAWKTGQNYGYTF. In nucleotides, the CDR3 is TGTGCCTGGAAAACTGGGCAGAACTATGGCTACACCTTC.

The V gene is TRBV6-5, the J gene TRBJ2-2; unclear D gene. From germline, CDR1 is MNHEY and CDR2 SVGAGI. The CDR3 is 11 residues long. Trimming removed 4 bases at V and 8 bases at J, with 5 bases between. The CDR3 sequence is CASSSLGELFF. The CDR3 nucleotides read TGTGCCAGCAGTTCTCTAGGGGAGCTGTTTTTT.

The chain has TRBV19 and TRBJ1-3; D is unresolved. Per the germline V gene, CDR1 is LNHDA and CDR2 is SQIVND (reference sequence). Deletions cut 2 bases from V and 0 bases from J, with 5 bases between. The CDR3 has 14 amino acids. The CDR3 loop is CASSIWASGNTIYF. The DNA for the CDR3 is TGTGCCAGTAGTATATGGGCCTCTGGAAACACCATATATTTT.

J is TRBJ1-5 and V is TRBV30; D perhaps matches TRBD1 (5 bases). Germline lookup yields CDR1 GTSNPN and CDR2 SVGIG (reference sequence). The CDR3 is made up of 14 amino acids. V was trimmed by 1 base and J by 7 bases, leaving 14 bases between them. The CDR3 sequence: CAWSAVTGRQPQHF. As DNA, the CDR3 is TGTGCCTGGAGTGCGGTAACAGGTAGGCAGCCCCAGCATTTT. Complete variable domain (other parts from reference TRBV30 and TRBJ1-5): SQTIHQWPATLVQPVGSPLSLECTVEGTSNPNLYWYRQAAGRGLQLLFYSVGIGQISSEVPQNLSASRPQDRQFILSSKKLLLSDSGFYLCAWSAVTGRQPQHFGDGTRLSIL.

Only a few counts were recorded for this clone. The V gene is TRBV5-7, the J gene TRBJ2-7, with D unresolved. TRBV5-7 is placed among ORFs of uncertain function. Trimming shortened V by 0 bases and J by 3 bases, and 16 bases separated the two germline ends. CDR3 length: 16 residues. CDR3 sequence: CASSLGTSEPRYEQYF. In DNA form, the CDR3 reads TGTGCCAGCAGCTTGGGCACATCGGAACCCCGCTACGAGCAGTACTTC.

The chain uses TRBV2 and TRBJ1-2, with D perhaps TRBD1 (5 bases). V was clipped by 10 bases and J by 1 base, with 13 bases between them. There are 13 residues in the CDR3. Germline CDR1 SNHLY, CDR2 FYNNEI. In DNA, the CDR3 is TGTGCCACCCAACAGGAACTTAACTATGGCTACACCTTC. Encoded protein: CATQQELNYGYTF. Filled out from reference TRBV2 and TRBJ1-2, the complete variable domain reads EPEVTQTPSHQVTQMGQEVILRCVPISNHLYFYWYRQILGQKVEFLVSFYNNEISEKSEIFDDQFSVERPDGSNFTLKIRSTKLEDSAMYFCATQQELNYGYTFGSGTRLTVV.

The chain joins TRBV7-2 to TRBJ2-1; D gene unclear. The V gene's germline CDR1 is SGHTA and CDR2 FQGNSA. This CDR3 comprises 11 residues. V lost 3 bases, J lost 12 bases, and 9 bases lay in between. CDR3 DNA sequence: TGTGCCAGCAGCTTGCAGGTTAGGCAGTTCTTC. It codes for CASSLQVRQFF.

This chain joins TRBV27 and TRBJ2-3, with D unresolved. In germline, CDR1 is MNHEY, CDR2 SMNVEV (reference sequence). The CDR3 is made up of 13 amino acids. Trimming took 4 bases from V and 2 from J, leaving 7 bases between them. This CDR3 reads CASSSAFTDTQYF. CDR3 DNA: TGTGCCAGCAGTTCGGCATTCACAGATACGCAGTATTTT.

The CDR3 DNA reads TGTGCCAGCAGCTTGACAGCGGGAGTTCGGCTACTAATCACAGATACGCAGTATTTT. Encoded protein: CASSLTAGVRLLITDTQYF. V gene TRBV5-4 combines with J gene TRBJ2-3; 8 positions agree with TRBD2. V lost 1 base and J lost 2; bases outside the gene matches: 15. The CDR3 has 19 amino acids. Per germline, CDR1 SGHNT and CDR2 YYREEE (reference sequence). Combining the CDR3 with reference TRBV5-4 and TRBJ2-3 gives the whole variable domain ETGVTQSPTHLIKTRGQQVTLRCSSQSGHNTVSWYQQALGQGPQFIFQYYREEENGRGNFPPRFSGLQFPNYSSELNVNALELDDSALYLCASSLTAGVRLLITDTQYFGPGTRLTVL.

V is TRBV6-5 and J is TRBJ1-5; D remains ambiguous. Germline V lookup: CDR1 MNHEY, CDR2 SVGAGI. CDR3 length: 14 amino acids. V was trimmed by 5 bases and J by 0 bases, leaving 8 bases between them. The CDR3 nucleotides are TGTGCCAGCAGTCCTGACCATAGCAATCAGCCCCAGCATTTT. Its protein product is CASSPDHSNQPQHF.

The V and J genes are TRBV7-9 and TRBJ1-1; D is uncertain. The CDR3 spans 12 residues. The V gene lost 6 bases and the J gene lost 4 bases, with 9 bases spanning the gap. The germline V gene encodes CDR1 SEHNR and CDR2 FQNEAQ (reference sequence). This chain's CDR3 is CASRREPTEAFF. The DNA for the CDR3 is TGTGCCAGCAGAAGGGAACCCACTGAAGCTTTCTTT.

The chain combines TRBV5-4 with TRBJ2-7; D perhaps matches TRBD1 (6 bases). The V gene's germline CDR1 is SGHNT and CDR2 YYREEE (reference sequence). Deletions cut 5 bases from V and 3 bases from J, with 18 bases between. This CDR3 has 15 amino acids. The CDR3 protein is CASRTGSTGIYEQYF. In DNA, the CDR3 is TGTGCCAGCAGAACGGGGTCGACAGGTATCTACGAGCAGTACTTC.

The chain links TRBV20-1 to TRBJ1-2, with unresolved D. Germline V gene data show CDR1 as DFQATT and CDR2 as SNEGSKA (reference sequence). CDR3 length equals 11 residues. V dropped 8 bases and J dropped 0 bases, with 7 bases sitting between them. The DNA of the CDR3 is TGCAGTCCAGGAGCTAACTATGGCTACACCTTC. It specifies CSPGANYGYTF.